The present entry profiles one T cell receptor (beta chain) with its context. Antigen: not known. This sample was taken from a study of cytomegalovirus exposure and HLA in healthy donors. The study, taken as a whole, reports: Among the CMV-associated chains, a few were confirmed in vitro as specific for CMV antigens. The classifier reportedly diagnosed cytomegalovirus status with high sensitivity and specificity.

Some clones are missing from TCRdb's copy, which holds only in-frame ones; the method was immunoSEQ multiplex PCR. The sample records over 200,000 clones, about 91% being singletons. This TCR was sampled from a woman between 18 and 30 years old in good health and CMV-seronegative. Specimen: PBMCs.

The chain's CDR3 is CASSPEKANQPQHF. The CDR3, as DNA: TGTGCCAGCAGCCCGGAGAAGGCCAATCAGCCCCAGCATTTT. The chain employs TRBV2 and TRBJ1-5; D is unclear. The V gene lost 6 bases and the J gene lost 3 bases, with 12 bases spanning the gap. The CDR3 runs 14 residues. The germline V gene has CDR1 SNHLY and CDR2 FYNNEI.